The clone carrying this T cell receptor (beta chain) appeared a single time. Its antigen is unknown. PCR was run on genomic DNA. The TCR beta CDR3 region was amplified using 30 forward and 13 reverse primers. TCRdb reprocessed the multiplex PCR reads via MiXCR and lists one record per CDR3 protein. The sample has 250,000 or so distinct CDR3 sequences; roughly 50% are singletons. V gave up 6 bases and J gave up 6 bases; unmatched junction bases: 11. Germline V gene data show CDR1 as SQVTM and CDR2 as ANQGSEA. The CDR3 is made up of 15 amino acids. This sample is part of a study of type 1 and type 2 diabetes patients. Background on the study: Magnetic bead positive selection isolated CD4+ or CD8+ T cells from PBMCs. Findings and caveats of the study: Both CD4+ and CD8+ type 2 diabetes repertoires showed significantly higher diversity than type 1. Some expanded clones seen only in T1D might occur in additional T2D or control samples.

The genes are TRBV29-1 and TRBJ2-3; 11 bases align to TRBD2. What was sequenced was peripheral blood mononuclear cells (PBMCs). This receptor was obtained from a man younger than 35 with type 2 diabetes. CDR3 nucleotides: TGCAGCGTCTCCTCGGGACTAGCGGCAGGGGATACGCAGTATTTT. Translated: CSVSSGLAAGDTQYF.